This TCR beta chain was recovered during a study of T cells after yellow fever vaccination. Points from the study as a whole: Contaminating bulk clonotypes could be abundant in FACS-sorted repertoires. In post-booster samples, most primary-vaccination clones reappeared (approximately 96% CD4, 88% CD8).

For this clonotype: The antigen remains unidentified.

CDR3 size: 16 residues. V was pared by 0 bases and J by 0 bases, with 2 bases of the junction left unmatched. Germline V gene data show CDR1 as KGHDR and CDR2 as SFDVKD. Conversion of TCR transcripts into cDNA relied on 5'RACE template switching, which added a universal primer site and UMIs. From the 5' RACE reads, TCRdb called clonotypes with MiXCR, one entry per CDR3 protein. The sample comprises hundreds of thousands of distinct CDR3 sequences, more than 9% of which are singletons, and around 18% rests with the top ten. Here the sequenced sample was PBMCs, taken on the day of the first yellow fever vaccination. V usage is TRBV24-1 and J usage is TRBJ2-3, with 7 bases identical to TRBD2. The TCR originated in a man between 18 and 29 years old who received the YFV17D yellow fever vaccine. CDR3 loop: CATSDLKRGSTDTQYF. In DNA form, the CDR3 reads TGTGCCACCAGTGATTTGAAGCGGGGAAGCACAGATACGCAGTATTTT.